This T cell receptor (beta chain) stems from a study of blood T cell repertoires in COVID-19. As for the study in general: COVID-19 samples from acute and convalescent phases originated in the United States, Italy and Spain. In each case, the material was cDNA or gDNA derived from T cells, B-cell-depleted T cells, or PBMCs.

As handled by the study authors: The authors estimated nucleated cell counts from reference gene primer amplification. The data were produced by immunoSEQ multiplex PCR, yet TCRdb's version contains in-frame clones alone and is incomplete. V, J and clone size reflect that table, while D and trimming were determined from the DNA. The table shows about 110,000 clones, with 70% to 90% occurring only once. CDR1 is SGHRS and CDR2 is YFSETQ in the germline V gene. The CDR3 contains 15 residues. V shed 0 bases and J shed 1 base, with 10 bases lying between them. This sequence originates from a human donor in a cohort sampled during active COVID-19. J is TRBJ1-1 and V is TRBV5-1; D is perhaps TRBD1 (5 bases). Specimen: peripheral blood. CDR3 loop: CASSLDRISNTEAFF. The CDR3 DNA sequence: TGCGCCAGCAGCTTGGACAGGATTTCGAACACTGAAGCTTTCTTT.